A selection of T cell receptor beta chains follows, all from one sample in a study of T-cell reconstitution after alpha-beta-depleted transplantation in children. Each CDR3 protein gets one entry after TCRdb re-called the PCR reads with MiXCR. Altogether 500,000 to 600,000 distinct CDR3 sequences are present, over 20% being singletons, with the ten largest covering about 35%. Sequenced material: PBMCs, taken before TCRalphabeta/CD19-depleted stem cell transplant. The receptor set was obtained from a boy under two years old with Wiskott-Aldrich syndrome, due to receive a stem cell transplant. Both conserved end residues are trimmed from each CDR3. The order of the fields is J gene, V gene, CDR3 protein.

TRBJ2-1,TRBV24-1,ATSALLGEQF
TRBJ2-7,TRBV18,ASSPTPTYEQY
TRBJ2-7,TRBV4-3,ASSQRTGF
TRBJ1-2,TRBV10-3,ATTDSLPYGYT
TRBJ1-5,TRBV4-1,ASSLLGHPNQPQH
TRBJ2-2,TRBV6-5,ASSLLAGGPGELF
TRBJ2-3,TRBV10-3,AISDGGPDTQY
TRBJ2-5,TRBV27,ASSFYPSGREAQY
TRBJ1-1,TRBV5-1,ASSPFRGQNTEAF
TRBJ1-5,TRBV20-1,SARDPGQGLWDNQPQH
TRBJ2-5,TRBV5-1,ASSFLAGVGETQY